Listed below are T cell receptor beta chains from one sample, sequenced in a study of blood T cell repertoires in COVID-19. Profiled with immunoSEQ multiplex PCR; TCRdb holds only in-frame clones, not every one. The sample includes about 75,000 clones, approximately 90% of them seen just once. The specimen was peripheral blood. The receptors were gathered from a woman aged 45-65 years with acute or convalescent COVID-19. Each CDR3 is given with its conserved first and last residue. The order of the fields is CDR3 length, V gene, CDR3 protein.

CDR3 length: 18
V gene: TRBV19
CDR3 protein: CASRGGTSGPSSYNEQFF

CDR3 length: 17
V gene: TRBV15
CDR3 protein: CATSRVDLHHSNQPQHF

CDR3 length: 14
V gene: TRBV9
CDR3 protein: CASSAGGRGDTQYF

CDR3 length: 14
V gene: TRBV28
CDR3 protein: CASSLAGGTYEQYF

CDR3 length: 16
V gene: TRBV5-1
CDR3 protein: CASSLGTSGRDETQYF

CDR3 length: 14
V gene: TRBV18
CDR3 protein: CASSRNRERTEAFF

CDR3 length: 17
V gene: TRBV6-4
CDR3 protein: CATPGRGSRQGAHEQYF

CDR3 length: 14
V gene: TRBV19
CDR3 protein: CASSMGGSDQPQHF

CDR3 length: 14
V gene: TRBV6-5
CDR3 protein: CASRGQGNTGELFF

CDR3 length: 15
V gene: TRBV5-4
CDR3 protein: CASSSGQGSGGELFF

CDR3 length: 15
V gene: TRBV5-1
CDR3 protein: CASSTETGMNTEAFF

CDR3 length: 19
V gene: TRBV11-2
CDR3 protein: CASSPDAIKQGARNTEAFF

CDR3 length: 16
V gene: TRBV24-1
CDR3 protein: CATSERQGMRHNEQFF

CDR3 length: 14
V gene: TRBV3-1/TRBV3-2
CDR3 protein: CASSQRGSNSPLHF

CDR3 length: 13
V gene: TRBV30
CDR3 protein: CAWSFGGADTQYF

CDR3 length: 16
V gene: TRBV7-2
CDR3 protein: CASSLGRGVELYGYTF

CDR3 length: 14
V gene: TRBV11-2
CDR3 protein: CASSYSGSGYEQYF

CDR3 length: 16
V gene: TRBV14
CDR3 protein: CASSQRGTSGAEEQFF

CDR3 length: 16
V gene: TRBV7-9
CDR3 protein: CASSLVFGESSYEQYF